These T cell receptor beta chains were read from a single sample in a study of T cell responses to AZD1222 COVID-19 vaccine. The assay was immunoSEQ multiplex PCR, and TCRdb's table has in-frame clones only and misses some. The sample includes 120,000 or so clones, about nine tenths of them seen just once. The source was peripheral blood, collected on day 0 of AZD1222 vaccination. These receptors were obtained from an adult in good health. Both conserved end residues are part of each CDR3. D genes are given only for firm matches. Clone size is shown for a subset of rows, as once, few, many or a class of expanded clone.

D gene,clone size,J gene,V gene,CDR3 protein,CDR3 DNA
-,-,TRBJ1-6,TRBV28,CASGTTSPLHF,TGTGCCAGCGGGACCACTTCACCCCTCCACTTT
TRBD1,once,TRBJ1-1,TRBV5-6,CASSLGQGTDEAFF,TGTGCCAGCAGTTTGGGACAGGGGACGGATGAAGCTTTCTTT
TRBD2,-,TRBJ2-4,TRBV18,CASSPERTSGRAGDKNIQYF,TGTGCCAGCTCACCGGAGCGTACTAGCGGGAGGGCCGGAGACAAAAACATTCAGTACTTC
-,-,TRBJ1-2,TRBV7-2,CASREPSSQGHFYGYTF,TGTGCCAGCAGGGAACCATCCTCGCAGGGTCACTTCTATGGCTACACCTTC
-,-,TRBJ1-3,TRBV4-2,CASSATGLSGNTIYF,TGTGCCAGCAGCGCCACAGGGCTATCTGGAAACACCATATATTTT
TRBD2,once,TRBJ2-3,TRBV24-1,CATGSTSGNTDTQYF,TGTGCCACCGGCTCGACTAGCGGGAACACAGATACGCAGTATTTT
-,-,TRBJ2-5,TRBV10-1,CASSESRVQETQYF,TGCGCCAGCAGTGAGTCCCGGGTTCAAGAGACCCAGTACTTC
-,-,TRBJ1-5,TRBV28,CASSFRPSNQPQHF,TGTGCCAGCAGTTTCCGGCCCAGCAATCAGCCCCAGCATTTT
TRBD2,few,TRBJ2-7,TRBV5-4,CASSYAGTSDEQYF,TGTGCCAGCAGCTATGCCGGGACTAGCGACGAGCAGTACTTC
-,-,TRBJ2-6,TRBV5-1,CASSGGQSGANVLTF,TGCGCCAGCAGCGGTGGACAGTCTGGGGCCAACGTCCTGACTTTC
-,-,TRBJ1-2,TRBV3-1/TRBV3-2,CASSQGWFYGYTF,TGTGCCAGCAGCCAGGGATGGTTCTATGGCTACACCTTC
-,once,TRBJ1-2,TRBV7-9,CASSLGTDFYGYTF,TGTGCCAGCAGCTTAGGAACAGACTTCTATGGCTACACCTTC
-,-,TRBJ1-1,TRBV28,CASSSTGIWTEAFF,TGTGCCAGCAGCTCAACAGGGATCTGGACTGAAGCTTTCTTT
-,-,TRBJ1-2,TRBV4-2,CASSQPTGPYTF,TGTGCCAGCAGCCAACCTACAGGACCCTACACCTTC
TRBD1,-,TRBJ2-7,TRBV20-1,CSASSGTGSSYEQYF,TGCAGTGCTAGTTCCGGGACAGGGAGCTCCTACGAGCAGTACTTC
-,-,TRBJ2-7,TRBV9,CASSERPDRNYEQYF,TGTGCCAGCTCGGAGCGGCCCGATCGTAACTACGAGCAGTACTTC
-,-,TRBJ2-1,TRBV2,CASSRPYVPYNEQFF,TGTGCCAGCAGCCGTCCCTATGTCCCCTACAATGAGCAGTTCTTC
-,-,TRBJ2-7,TRBV10-3,CAIRTEYEQYF,TGTGCCATCAGGACAGAATACGAGCAGTACTTC
-,once,TRBJ2-1,TRBV29-1,CSGHEHNEQFF,TGCAGCGGACACGAGCACAATGAGCAGTTCTTC
TRBD2,-,TRBJ2-1,TRBV7-9,CASSLKAGLAGGNEQFF,TGTGCCAGCAGCTTAAAAGCCGGACTAGCGGGAGGGAATGAGCAGTTCTTC
-,-,TRBJ1-1,TRBV3-1/TRBV3-2,CASSQRGEAFF,TGTGCCAGCAGCCAAAGGGGTGAAGCTTTCTTT
TRBD2,-,TRBJ2-7,TRBV6-6,CASIYRAGPVDEQYF,TGTGCCAGCATCTACCGAGCGGGACCAGTCGACGAGCAGTACTTC
TRBD2,-,TRBJ2-1,TRBV3-1/TRBV3-2,CASSQDLASGFSSYNEQFF,TGTGCCAGCAGCCAAGATTTGGCTAGCGGGTTTAGCTCCTACAATGAGCAGTTCTTC
-,-,TRBJ2-1,TRBV15,CATSREGAGYNEQFF,TGTGCCACCAGCAGAGAAGGGGCAGGCTACAATGAGCAGTTCTTC